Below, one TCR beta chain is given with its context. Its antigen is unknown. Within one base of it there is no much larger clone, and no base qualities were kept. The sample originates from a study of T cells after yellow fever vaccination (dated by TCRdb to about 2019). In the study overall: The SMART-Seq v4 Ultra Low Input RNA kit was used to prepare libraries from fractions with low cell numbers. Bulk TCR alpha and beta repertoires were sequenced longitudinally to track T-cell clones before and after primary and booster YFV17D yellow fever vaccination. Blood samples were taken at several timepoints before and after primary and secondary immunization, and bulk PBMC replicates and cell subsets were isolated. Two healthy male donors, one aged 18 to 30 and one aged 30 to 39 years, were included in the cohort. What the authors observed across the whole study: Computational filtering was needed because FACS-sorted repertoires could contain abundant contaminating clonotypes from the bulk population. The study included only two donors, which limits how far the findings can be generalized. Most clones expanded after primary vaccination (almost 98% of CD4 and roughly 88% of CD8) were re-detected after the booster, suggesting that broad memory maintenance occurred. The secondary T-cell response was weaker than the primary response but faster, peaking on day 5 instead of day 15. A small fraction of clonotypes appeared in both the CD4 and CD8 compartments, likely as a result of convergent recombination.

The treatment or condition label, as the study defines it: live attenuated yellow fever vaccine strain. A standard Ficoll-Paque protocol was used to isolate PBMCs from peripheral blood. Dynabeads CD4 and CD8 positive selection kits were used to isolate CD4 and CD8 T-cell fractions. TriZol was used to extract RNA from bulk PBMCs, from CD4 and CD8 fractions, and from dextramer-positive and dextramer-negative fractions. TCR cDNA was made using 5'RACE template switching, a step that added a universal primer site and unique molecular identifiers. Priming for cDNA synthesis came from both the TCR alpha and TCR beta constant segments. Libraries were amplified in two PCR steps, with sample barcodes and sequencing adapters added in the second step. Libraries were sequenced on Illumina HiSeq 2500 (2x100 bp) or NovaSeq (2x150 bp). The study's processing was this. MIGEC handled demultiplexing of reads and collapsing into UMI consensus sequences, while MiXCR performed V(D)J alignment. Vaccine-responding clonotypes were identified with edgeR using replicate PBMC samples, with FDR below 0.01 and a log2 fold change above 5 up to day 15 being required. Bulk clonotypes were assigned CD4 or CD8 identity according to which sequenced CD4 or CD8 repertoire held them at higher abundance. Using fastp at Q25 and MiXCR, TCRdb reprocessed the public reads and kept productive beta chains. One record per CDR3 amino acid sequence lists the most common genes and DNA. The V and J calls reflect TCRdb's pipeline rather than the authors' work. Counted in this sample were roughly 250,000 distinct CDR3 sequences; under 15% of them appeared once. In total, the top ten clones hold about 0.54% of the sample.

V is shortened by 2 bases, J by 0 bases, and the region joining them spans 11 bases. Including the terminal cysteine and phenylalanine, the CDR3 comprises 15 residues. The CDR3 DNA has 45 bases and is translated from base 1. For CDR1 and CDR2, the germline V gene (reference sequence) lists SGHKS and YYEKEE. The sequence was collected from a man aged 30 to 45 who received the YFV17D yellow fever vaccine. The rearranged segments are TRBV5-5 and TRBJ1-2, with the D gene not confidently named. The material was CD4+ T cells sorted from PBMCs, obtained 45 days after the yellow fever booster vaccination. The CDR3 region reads CASSLTRTANYGYTF. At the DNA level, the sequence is TGTGCCAGCAGCTTAACCAGGACCGCTAACTATGGCTACACCTTC.